These 6 T cell receptor beta chains share one sample of origin, sequenced in a study of blood T cell repertoires in COVID-19. Profiled with immunoSEQ multiplex PCR; TCRdb holds only in-frame clones, not every one. The table shows around 130,000 clones, with around 87% occurring only once. The sample taken for sequencing was peripheral blood. The receptors come from a man aged 65-85 years with active COVID-19.

The chain carries TRBV11-2 and TRBJ2-2, with TRBD2 matching over 11 bases. After removal of 3 bases from V and 4 bases from J, the junction contained 1 base not matched to a gene. Germline CDR1 SGHAT, CDR2 FQNNGV. There are 15 residues in the CDR3. The CDR3 DNA follows: TGTGCCAGCAGCTTTACTAGCGGGAGCACCGGGGAGCTGTTTTTT. It is translated as CASSFTSGSTGELFF.

The chain uses TRBV4-1 and TRBJ2-7; weak D call: TRBD1 (6 bases). Germline values: CDR1 MGHRA, CDR2 YSYEKL. The CDR3 totals 15 residues. The ends were cut back, 1 base at V and 3 bases at J, with 13 bases in the middle. CDR3 residues: CASSQADGQSYEQYF. The CDR3 DNA follows: TGCGCCAGCAGCCAAGCGGACGGACAGAGCTACGAGCAGTACTTC.

The chain combines TRBV5-4 with TRBJ2-5, with 10 bases matching TRBD1. The CDR3 spans 15 residues. Germline loops: CDR1 SGHNT, CDR2 YYREEE (reference sequence). Trimming cost V 5 bases and J 5 bases; bases outside gene matches: 9. The CDR3 nucleotides read TGTGCCAGCAGGCCCCCGGGACAGGGGTTGGAGACCCAGTACTTC. It yields the protein CASRPPGQGLETQYF.

The chain recombines TRBV19 with TRBJ2-1; D is possibly TRBD1 (7 bases). Germline lookup yields CDR1 LNHDA and CDR2 SQIVND (reference sequence). V was cut by 5 bases and J by 4 bases, with 18 bases left in between. The CDR3 has 16 amino acids. The CDR3 sequence is CASSPPGGRLYNEQFF. The CDR3, as DNA: TGTGCCAGTAGTCCCCCAGGGGGGCGACTTTACAATGAGCAGTTCTTC.

This rearrangement joins TRBV28 to TRBJ2-7, with 8 bases aligning to TRBD1. J lost 3 bases, V lost 5 bases, and 6 bases had no gene match. The CDR3 has 14 amino acids. Germline V gene sequence: CDR1 MDHEN, CDR2 SYDVKM. This CDR3 reads CASSDRGPLYEQYF. CDR3 DNA sequence: TGTGCCAGCAGTGACAGGGGCCCCCTCTACGAGCAGTACTTC.

The chain uses TRBV5-1 and TRBJ2-5; perhaps TRBD1 as D (5 bases). Trimming stripped 2 bases from V and 4 bases from J, with 9 bases between. CDR3 size: 13 residues. CDR1 is SGHRS, CDR2 YFSETQ, per germline. The DNA for the CDR3 is TGCGCCAGCAGCTTAGGGGCGGCAGAGACCCAGTACTTC. Its translation: CASSLGAAETQYF.